This record concerns one T cell receptor (beta chain) sequence. What this receptor recognizes is not known. Qualities for individual bases were not recorded, and no much larger clone is one base off. The data originate from a study of T cell clonotyping in hematopoietic cell transplantation (dated by TCRdb to the early 2020s). Background on the whole study: A total of approximately 130 blood samples were gathered in the study from fewer than 40 consecutive transplant recipients along with their related donors. Recruitment of patients was conducted between 2015 and January 2017, and follow-up was continued until September 2020 or death. Overall study outcomes, separate from this receptor: Just a small fraction of recipient repertoires overlapped with donor repertoires, and more than 97% appeared de novo at the given depth. Donor and pretransplant recipient Inverse Simpson Index values predicted broader posttransplant TCR repertoire diversity. After transplant, TCR diversity in recipients dropped, and pathologically expanded clonotypes increased progressively from day 30 to day 180. Sample size was limited, and cells were not sorted, so CD4 and CD8 repertoire contributions could not be separated.

The time point label on this specimen signifies: 100 days after allo-HCT. Blood from recipients was drawn roughly 28 days before transplant, then again at days 30, 100 and 180 after transplant. Nuclei Lysis Solution was used to extract genomic DNA from fresh or cryopreserved unfractionated peripheral blood mononuclear cells. With the immunoSEQ assay, which is a bias-controlled multiplex PCR relying on V- and J-specific primers, TCR beta CDR3 regions were amplified from genomic DNA. In a second PCR step, a proprietary barcode and Illumina adapter sequences were attached to the CDR3 amplicons. An Illumina MiSeq instrument was used for sequencing of the CDR3 libraries. As for the original processing: Export and quality control were done with immunoSEQ Analyzer 3.0, while downstream analyses used R Bioconductor and Immunarch. Only productive rearrangements in the normalized downsampled data set were used to calculate repertoire metrics. Pathologically expanded clonotypes were defined as those larger than 5 templates in the normalized cohort. The Inverse Simpson Index was used to measure repertoire diversity. To capture all clonotypes, CMV-specificity analyses were performed on the non-normalized data set. What TCRdb holds here is the immuneACCESS table cut down to in-frame rearrangements. Part of the clones is not present; checked against another copy, under half of the missing clones reflect an unresolved V gene, and the others are unexplained. From that table come the V and J calls and clone size; the DNA was used to work out D and trimming. For this sample there are some 6,300 clones; approximately 87% appear just once. Together, the top ten hold 5% to 6% of the sample.

For CDR1 and CDR2, the germline V gene lists MNHNS and SASEGT. Its CDR3 holds 13 amino acids, cysteine through phenylalanine. The only DNA kept is the CDR3, 39 bases in frame from the first base. V sheds 2 bases and J sheds 1 base, leaving 5 bases between their ends. The material was peripheral blood mononuclear cells, obtained 100 days after allogeneic stem cell transplant. This chain is built from TRBV6-1 and TRBJ1-1; the D gene is not confidently resolved. The TCR originated in a female patient in her forties or fifties who had an allogeneic stem cell transplant from a related donor, so the T cells may come from the graft donor. Some clones in this sample may be carry-over from other donors' samples. Here the CDR3 is given as CASSEQRNTEAFF. The sequence in DNA is TGTGCCAGCAGTGAACAGCGGAACACTGAAGCTTTCTTT.